The rows below give T cell receptor beta chains drawn from one sample of a study of blood T cell repertoires in COVID-19. Profiling relied on immunoSEQ multiplex PCR, and the TCRdb table lists in-frame clones only, not all of them. Here the sample spans under 250,000 clones, roughly four fifths being singletons. The sequencing sample was made of PBMCs or T cells enriched from blood (not recorded which). Receptor source: a man between 60 and 75 years old who had recovered from COVID-19. The CDR3 runs from the conserved cysteine through the conserved F or W. The D gene is left open where the match is weak.

TRBJ2-7 TRBD1 TRBV7-9 CASSLSQGVSYEQYF
TRBJ2-1 NA TRBV15 CATSREGIGTSEQFF
TRBJ1-1 NA TRBV5-8 CASSLTGIGDTKAFF
TRBJ1-2 TRBD1 TRBV30 CAWDRGIRANYGYTF
TRBJ2-3 NA TRBV6-4 CASSDGGATDTQYF
TRBJ2-1 TRBD2 TRBV10-2 CASSATSGGYNEQFF
TRBJ1-1 NA TRBV6-6 CASSYSAQVNTEAFF
TRBJ2-1 TRBD2 TRBV29-1 CSAGSGGTYNEQFF
TRBJ1-4 TRBD1 TRBV5-6 CASSQQGAAKKLFF
TRBJ1-5 TRBD1 TRBV10-1 CAKPDRVPHQPQHF
TRBJ1-1 TRBD1 TRBV7-8 CASSWDSNTEAFF
TRBJ2-5 TRBD2 TRBV11-3 CASSLVAGGIQETQYF
TRBJ1-1 TRBD1 TRBV5-1 CASSGGTAPMNTEAFF
TRBJ1-4 TRBD1 TRBV12-3/TRBV12-4 CASQGQGGEKLFF
TRBJ1-4 TRBD1 TRBV5-1 CASSPGQAYEKLFF
TRBJ2-5 TRBD2 TRBV7-2 CASSFSGGETQYF
TRBJ1-5 NA TRBV19 CASSTQKNQPQHF
TRBJ1-2 NA TRBV25-1 CASSFQGGGYTF
TRBJ1-5 NA TRBV11-2 CASSIRGNQPQHF
TRBJ2-3 TRBD2 TRBV7-9 CASSQRDGTDTQYF
TRBJ2-7 NA TRBV5-1 CASSHTGDSSSYEQYF
TRBJ2-3 NA TRBV18 CASSPGSDTQYF
TRBJ1-2 TRBD1 TRBV7-9 CASSVGGGDYGYTF
TRBJ1-1 TRBD1 TRBV7-6 CASSSRQGIMNTEAFF
TRBJ2-1 NA TRBV6-6 CASTKGSGNNEQFF
TRBJ2-7 TRBD2 TRBV6-5 CASSYSGGGLSYEQYF